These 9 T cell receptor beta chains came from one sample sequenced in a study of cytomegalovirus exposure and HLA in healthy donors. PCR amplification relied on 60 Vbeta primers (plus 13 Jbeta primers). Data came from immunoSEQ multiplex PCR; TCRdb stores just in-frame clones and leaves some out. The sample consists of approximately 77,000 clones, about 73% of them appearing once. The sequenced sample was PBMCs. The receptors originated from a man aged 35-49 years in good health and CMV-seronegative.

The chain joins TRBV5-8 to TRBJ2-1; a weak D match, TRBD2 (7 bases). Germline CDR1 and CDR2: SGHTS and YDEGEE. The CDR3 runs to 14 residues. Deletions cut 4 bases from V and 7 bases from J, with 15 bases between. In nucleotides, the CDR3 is TGTGCCAGCAGCCGAAACAGGGAGGGGAATGAGCAGTTCTTC. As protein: CASSRNREGNEQFF.

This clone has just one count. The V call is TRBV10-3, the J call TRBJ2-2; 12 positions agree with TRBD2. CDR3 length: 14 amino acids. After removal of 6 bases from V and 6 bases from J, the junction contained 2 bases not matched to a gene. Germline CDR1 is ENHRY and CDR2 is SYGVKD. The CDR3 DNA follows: TGTGCCATCAGGGGGACTAGCGGGCCCGGGGAGCTGTTTTTT. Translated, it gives CAIRGTSGPGELFF.

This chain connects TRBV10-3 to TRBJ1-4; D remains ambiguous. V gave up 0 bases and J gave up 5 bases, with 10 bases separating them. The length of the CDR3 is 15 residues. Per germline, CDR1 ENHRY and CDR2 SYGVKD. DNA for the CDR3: TGTGCCATCAGTGAGTCAAGCCAAATAAATGAAAAACTGTTTTTT. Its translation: CAISESSQINEKLFF.

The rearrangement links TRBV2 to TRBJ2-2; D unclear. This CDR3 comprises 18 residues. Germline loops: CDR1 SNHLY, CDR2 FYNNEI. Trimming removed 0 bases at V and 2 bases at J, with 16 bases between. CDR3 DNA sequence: TGTGCCAGCAGTGAAGCCGATTCCTCAACTATTAACACCGGGGAGCTGTTTTTT. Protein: CASSEADSSTINTGELFF.

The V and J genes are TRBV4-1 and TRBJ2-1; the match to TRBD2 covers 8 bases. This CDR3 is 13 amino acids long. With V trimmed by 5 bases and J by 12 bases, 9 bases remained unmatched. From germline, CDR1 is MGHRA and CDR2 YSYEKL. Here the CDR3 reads CASSETGGSRQFF. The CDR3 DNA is TGCGCCAGCAGCGAGACGGGAGGGTCCAGGCAGTTCTTC.

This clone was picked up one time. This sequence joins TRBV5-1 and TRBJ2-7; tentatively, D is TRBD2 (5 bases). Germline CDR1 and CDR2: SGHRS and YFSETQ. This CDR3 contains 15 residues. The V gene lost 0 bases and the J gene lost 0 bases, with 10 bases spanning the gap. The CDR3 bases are TGCGCCAGCAGCTTGGGGTGGGGAGCCTCCTACGAGCAGTACTTC. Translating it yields CASSLGWGASYEQYF.

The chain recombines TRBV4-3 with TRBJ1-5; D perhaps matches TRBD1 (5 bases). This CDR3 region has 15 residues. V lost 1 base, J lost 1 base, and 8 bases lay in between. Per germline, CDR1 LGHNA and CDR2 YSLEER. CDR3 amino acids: CASSQGGDSNQPQHF. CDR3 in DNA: TGCGCCAGCAGCCAAGGGGGGGACAGCAATCAGCCCCAGCATTTT.

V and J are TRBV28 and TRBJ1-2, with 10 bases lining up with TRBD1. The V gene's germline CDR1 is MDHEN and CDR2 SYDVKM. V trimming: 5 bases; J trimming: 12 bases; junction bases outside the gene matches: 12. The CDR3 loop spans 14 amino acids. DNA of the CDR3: TGTGCCAGCAGTCAGGGACAGGGGATTCGTTTCGACACCTTC. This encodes CASSQGQGIRFDTF.

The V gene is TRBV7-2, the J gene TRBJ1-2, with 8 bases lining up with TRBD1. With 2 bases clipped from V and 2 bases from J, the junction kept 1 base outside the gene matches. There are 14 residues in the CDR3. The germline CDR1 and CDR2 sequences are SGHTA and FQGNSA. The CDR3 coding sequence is TGTGCCAGCAGCTTAAACAGGGGGAACTATGGCTACACCTTC. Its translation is CASSLNRGNYGYTF.